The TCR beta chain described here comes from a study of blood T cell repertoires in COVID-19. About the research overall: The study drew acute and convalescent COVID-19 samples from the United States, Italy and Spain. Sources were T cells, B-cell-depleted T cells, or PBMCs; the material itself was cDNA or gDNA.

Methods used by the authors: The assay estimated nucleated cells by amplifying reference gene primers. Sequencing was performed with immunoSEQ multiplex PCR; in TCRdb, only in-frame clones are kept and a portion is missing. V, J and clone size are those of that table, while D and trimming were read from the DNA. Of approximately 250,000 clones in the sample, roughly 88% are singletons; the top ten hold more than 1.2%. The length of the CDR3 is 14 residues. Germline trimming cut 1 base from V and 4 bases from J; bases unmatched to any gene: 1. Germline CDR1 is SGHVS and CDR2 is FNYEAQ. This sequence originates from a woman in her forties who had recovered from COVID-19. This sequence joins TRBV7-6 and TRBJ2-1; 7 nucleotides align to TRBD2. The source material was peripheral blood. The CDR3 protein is CASSLDGGYNEQFF. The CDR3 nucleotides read TGTGCCAGCAGCTTAGACGGGGGGTACAATGAGCAGTTCTTC. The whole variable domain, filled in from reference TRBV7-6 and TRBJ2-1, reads GAGVSQSPRYKVTKRGQDVALRCDPISGHVSLYWYRQALGQGPEFLTYFNYEAQQDKSGLPNDRFSAERPEGSISTLTIQRTEQRDSAMYRCASSLDGGYNEQFFGPGTRLTVL.